This record looks at one T cell receptor (beta chain) sequence and its context. This clonotype was recorded at least ten times. Its antigen is still unknown. No quality values exist for individual bases; no much larger clone is one base distant. This specimen belongs to a study of Graves' ophthalmopathy and Graves' hyperthyroidism (dated by TCRdb to 2016 to 2019). With respect to the entire study: Peripheral blood was collected at initial diagnosis, before any treatment. An independent validation cohort comprised some 19 hyperthyroidism patients and roughly 15 patients who later progressed from hyperthyroidism to ophthalmopathy. T-cell repertoires of thyroid tissue and blood were compared in six or seven hyperthyroidism patients. After sampling, hyperthyroidism patients received methimazole starting at 30 mg daily, and ophthalmopathy patients received high-dose intravenous methylprednisolone. To explore V-J signatures that separate ophthalmopathy from hyperthyroidism, a discovery set of about 96 patients was enrolled, consisting of 43 with ophthalmopathy and fewer than 60 with stable hyperthyroidism. In total, around 130 blood samples were TCR-sequenced: fewer than 50 ophthalmopathy, roughly 80 hyperthyroidism and some 17 hyperthyroidism-to-ophthalmopathy patients. The study used TCR beta repertoire signatures to distinguish Graves' ophthalmopathy from Graves' hyperthyroidism and to predict progression to ophthalmopathy.

The research as a whole found: Sample size was not predetermined statistically, and investigators were not blinded to group allocation. In validation, the model predicted ophthalmopathy progression with about 70% sensitivity and about 73% specificity; some 13 predicted patients were CT-confirmed with GO in a median of approximately six months. Most expanded thyroid clonotypes with a frequency above 0.001 also appeared in blood, which suggests that blood repertoires may reflect the immune response in the thyroid. In cross-validation, the 13-signature model distinguished ophthalmopathy from stable hyperthyroidism with around 90% sensitivity and roughly 84% specificity, while in the test set the corresponding values were approximately 79% and 70%.

Hyperthyroidism was considered stable if no progression to ophthalmopathy occurred within 18 months of follow-up. Hyperthyroidism patients were newly diagnosed, with disease duration under 2 months, and aged 18 to 65 years. Patients with other autoimmune diseases, uncontrolled infections, pregnancy or lactation were excluded from the study. Clinical symptoms, serum thyroxine, TRAb, thyroid ultrasound and orbital computed tomography formed the basis of the diagnosis. Ficoll-Paque density gradient centrifugation was used to isolate PBMCs from around 10 ml of fresh peripheral blood. Total RNA was extracted using Trizol reagent, and RNA quality was checked on an Agilent 2100 Bioanalyzer. Reading from cysteine to phenylalanine, the CDR3 counts 13 amino acids. The sequence is cut down to CDR3 DNA, 39 bases in frame from base 1. Via the germline V gene, CDR1 is ENHRY and CDR2 SYGVKD. Germline trimming: 10 bases from V, 7 bases from J; junction bases outside gene matches: 8.

For repertoire sequencing, the TCR beta CDR3 regions were amplified from RNA transcripts. A first-round RT-PCR used HTBI primers with the Qiagen OneStep RT-PCR kit, followed by a second-round multiplex PCR, size selection and purification. Libraries were sequenced paired-end with 100 bp reads on an Illumina HiSeq2000. As for how the authors treated the data: SOAPnuke was used to process the reads, throwing out any read that had adapters, had uncalled bases, had a mean Phred below 15, or lacked an exact constant-primer or identifier match. High-quality paired reads were merged with COPE v1.2.5. Each unique nucleotide sequence was treated as a clonotype, and MiTCR v1.1 was used to align the clonotypes to the IMGT TRB V, D and J references. The analysis was limited to V-J combinations with a frequency above 0.0001, which together covered just over 98% of the repertoires. A TCR clonal expansion and chaos score per V-J combination was defined as the ratio of F50 clonal expansion to chaos observed in the TCRdist matrix. Welch's t-statistics and random forest were used to reduce the features to 10 to 15 V-J combinations, which were then used as input to a naive Bayes classifier. The similarity between thyroid and blood repertoires was quantified using the Morisita-Horn index. Using fastp at Q25 and MiXCR, TCRdb reprocessed the public reads and kept productive beta chains. Entries that share a CDR3 protein sequence are merged under the most common genes and DNA. TCRdb's processing, not the authors' own work, is the source of the V and J calls. This sample comprises more than 300,000 distinct CDR3 sequences, approximately 18% of them detected only once. Jointly, the top ten make up roughly 2.3% of the sample.

The rearrangement combines TRBV10-3 with TRBJ2-2; 8 middle bases align to TRBD1. Sequenced: peripheral blood. The sequence was collected from an adult woman with stable Graves' hyperthyroidism. The nucleotides are TGTGCCACAGGGGGCTCCTTAGGCGGGGAGCTGTTTTTT. This codes for CATGGSLGGELFF.